Below, 16 T cell receptor beta chains from the same sample are listed, as sequenced in a study of T cell changes during pregnancy in multiple sclerosis. The repertoire was sequenced with immunoSEQ multiplex PCR; TCRdb's copy has only in-frame clones and lacks some. The table includes more than 55,000 clones, 85% to 95% detected once. The sequences come from peripheral blood, collected after pregnancy. These receptors were taken from a female donor in good health, enrolled as a control in a pregnancy study.

The chain joins TRBV19 to TRBJ2-1; 11 positions match TRBD2. V lost 5 bases to trimming and J lost 4 bases; unmatched junction nucleotides: 4. CDR1 LNHDA and CDR2 SQIVND come from the germline V gene (reference sequence). The CDR3 contains 15 residues. CDR3 bases: TGTGCCAGTAGTCCCGGGACTAGCGGATACAATGAGCAGTTCTTC. It is translated as CASSPGTSGYNEQFF.

This clone is a singleton in its sample. CDR3 amino acids: CASSRAGTESYEQYF. CDR3 nucleotide sequence: TGTGCCAGCAGTCGAGCCGGGACTGAATCCTACGAGCAGTACTTC. The V call is TRBV28, the J call TRBJ2-7; a possible D gene is TRBD2 (6 bases). The CDR3 contains 15 residues. Germline V lookup: CDR1 MDHEN, CDR2 SYDVKM. Trimming shortened V by 5 bases and J by 1 base, and 15 bases separated the two germline ends.

V usage is TRBV6-1 and J usage is TRBJ2-2; the match to TRBD1 covers 8 bases. The V gene end was trimmed by 5 bases and the J gene end by 1 base; junction bases not matched to a gene: 3. CDR3 length: 15 residues. CDR1 and CDR2 from the germline V gene are MNHNS and SASEGT. This CDR3 reads CASSKGQGNTGELFF. The CDR3 DNA sequence: TGTGCCAGCAGTAAAGGACAGGGGAACACCGGGGAGCTGTTTTTT.

This chain links TRBV28 with TRBJ1-1; TRBD1 aligns across 10 bases. Trimming at V came to 11 bases and at J to 3 bases, leaving 15 bases not matched to a gene. The V gene's germline CDR1 is MDHEN and CDR2 SYDVKM. The CDR3 totals 16 residues. The CDR3: CAASKDRGYSYTEAFF. CDR3 bases: TGTGCCGCTAGTAAGGACAGGGGGTATTCATACACTGAAGCTTTCTTT.

This rearrangement joins TRBV19 to TRBJ2-3; possible D gene TRBD1, 6 bases. Deletions cut 0 bases from V and 5 bases from J, with 9 bases between. Germline V gene lookup returns CDR1 LNHDA and CDR2 SQIVND (reference sequence). The CDR3 spans 14 residues. In nucleotides, the CDR3 is TGTGCCAGTAGTATAGATACAGGGAGAGATACGCAGTATTTT. Translated: CASSIDTGRDTQYF.

This rearrangement joins TRBV7-2 to TRBJ1-1; 9 bases line up with TRBD1. The germline V gene encodes CDR1 SGHTA and CDR2 FQGNSA. CDR3 length: 18 amino acids. V trimming: 2 bases; J trimming: 1 base; junction bases outside the gene matches: 11. This CDR3 is CASSLQVQGALSNTEAFF. CDR3 DNA: TGTGCCAGCAGCTTACAGGTACAGGGGGCCCTATCGAACACTGAAGCTTTCTTT.

V and J are TRBV18 and TRBJ2-7; 14 bases fit TRBD2. V shed 6 bases, J shed 7 bases, and the junction held 11 bases outside the gene matches. The V gene's germline CDR1 is KGHSH and CDR2 LQKENI. The CDR3 is made up of 16 amino acids. The chain's CDR3 is CASSPGPGLAGVEQYF. DNA of the CDR3: TGTGCCAGCTCTCCAGGTCCGGGACTAGCGGGAGTGGAGCAGTACTTC.

The chain has TRBV5-5 and TRBJ1-1; 8 positions match TRBD1. Germline V gives CDR1 SGHKS, CDR2 YYEKEE (reference sequence). V gave up 3 bases and J gave up 4 bases; unmatched junction bases: 2. CDR3 length: 13 amino acids. This chain's CDR3 is CASSSDRGTEAFF. As DNA, the CDR3 is TGTGCCAGCAGCTCCGACAGGGGCACTGAAGCTTTCTTT.

V usage is TRBV18 and J usage is TRBJ1-2, with a tentative D call TRBD1 (6 bases). The length of the CDR3 is 15 residues. In germline, CDR1 is KGHSH, CDR2 LQKENI. V was cut by 3 bases and J by 4 bases, with 15 bases left in between. This CDR3 reads CASSPRQGRSYGYTF. For the CDR3, the DNA is TGTGCCAGCTCACCCCGTCAGGGGCGAAGCTATGGCTACACCTTC.

The chain is built from TRBV10-3 and TRBJ1-1; 7 bases match TRBD1. CDR1 ENHRY and CDR2 SYGVKD come from the germline V gene. The CDR3 runs to 11 residues. CDR3 nucleotides: TGTGCTAGTCGACAGGGAGAGGAAGCTTTCTTT. Protein sequence: CASRQGEEAFF.

This chain joins TRBV7-3 and TRBJ2-6; 9 bases map to TRBD1. The CDR3 loop spans 19 amino acids. J gave up 3 bases and V 3 bases, and 12 bases lay outside the gene matches. Germline V gives CDR1 SGHTA, CDR2 FQGTGA. The CDR3 protein is CASSFVGGTGTNGANVLTF. The CDR3 coding sequence is TGTGCCAGCAGCTTCGTAGGGGGGACAGGGACGAATGGGGCCAACGTCCTGACTTTC.

This chain joins TRBV15 and TRBJ2-3; 8 bases fit TRBD1. Germline V gives CDR1 LNHNV, CDR2 YYDKDF (reference sequence). Losses at the gene ends were 2 bases for V and 3 bases for J; bases not matched to a gene: 1. The CDR3 covers 14 residues. CDR3 protein: CATSRRQGTDTQYF. In DNA, the CDR3 is TGTGCCACCAGCAGACGACAGGGGACAGATACGCAGTATTTT.

The chain couples TRBV13 to TRBJ1-2; 9 bases are a match to TRBD1. The germline gives CDR1 PRHDT, CDR2 FYEKMQ (reference sequence). Trimming at V came to 3 bases and at J to 8 bases, leaving 4 bases not matched to a gene. CDR3 length: 13 amino acids. The CDR3 DNA is TGTGCCAGCAGCTTCGGGACAGGGTCCGGCTACACCTTC. Encoded protein: CASSFGTGSGYTF.

CDR3 sequence: CASSPDLAGTDTQYF. In DNA, the CDR3 is TGTGCCAGCAGCCCAGATCTAGCGGGGACAGATACGCAGTATTTT. This chain links TRBV11-3 with TRBJ2-3; TRBD2 matches at 9 bases. There are 15 residues in the CDR3. CDR1 is SGHNT and CDR2 is YENEEA in the germline V gene. Trimming removed 5 bases from V and 3 bases from J; junction bases left unmatched: 6.

V usage is TRBV9 and J usage is TRBJ1-4; 10 nucleotides agree with TRBD1. V lost 5 bases, J lost 5 bases, and 3 bases stayed unmatched. This CDR3 comprises 14 residues. The V gene's germline CDR1 is SGDLS and CDR2 YYNGEE. The CDR3 DNA sequence: TGTGCCAGCAGTTGGGGACAGGGGAATGAAAAACTGTTTTTT. It yields the protein CASSWGQGNEKLFF.

The chain joins TRBV5-6 to TRBJ1-5; D gene ambiguous. V was cut by 4 bases and J by 4 bases, with 6 bases left in between. Germline V lookup: CDR1 SGHDT, CDR2 YYEEEE. The CDR3 extends over 12 amino acids. The chain's CDR3 is CASSRINQPQHF. The CDR3 nucleotides are TGTGCCAGCAGCCGTATTAATCAGCCCCAGCATTTT. Full variable domain (rest looked up from reference TRBV5-6 and TRBJ1-5): DAGVTQSPTHLIKTRGQQVTLRCSPKSGHDTVSWYQQALGQGPQFIFQYYEEEERQRGNFPDRFSGHQFPNYSSELNVNALLLGDSALYLCASSRINQPQHFGDGTRLSIL.